This TCR beta chain was recovered during a study of blood T cell repertoires in COVID-19. Turning to the study itself: Sites in the United States, Italy and Spain provided acute and convalescent COVID-19 samples.

Authors' processing steps: It was from reference gene primer amplification that nucleated cell counts were estimated. Sequencing was performed with immunoSEQ multiplex PCR; in TCRdb, only in-frame clones are kept and a portion is missing. V and J calls and clone size are copied from that table; D and trimming were computed from the DNA. The repertoire consists of 64,000 or so clones, with more than 75% occurring once and the leading ten covering roughly 12%. The source is a human donor in a cohort sampled during active COVID-19. Sequenced input: peripheral blood.

The CDR3 DNA sequence: TGTGCCAGCACTTCCCTACTAGCGGGGGGCCCTAATGAGCAGTTCTTC. Its translation is CASTSLLAGGPNEQFF. The genes are TRBV2 and TRBJ2-1; TRBD2 matches 12 bases. Per the germline V gene, CDR1 is SNHLY and CDR2 is FYNNEI. V was pared by 7 bases and J by 7 bases, with 11 bases of the junction left unmatched. The CDR3 runs to 16 residues.